This entry features one TCR beta chain sequence. The V and J ends lost 4 bases and 0 bases respectively, with 12 bases between them. The germline CDR1 and CDR2 sequences are SEHNR and FQNEAQ (reference sequence). This CDR3 spans 15 amino acids. The data were taken from a study of CD8+CD57+ T cells in acquired aplastic anemia. Study overall: Each DNA sample taken from sorted CD4+ and CD8+ cells came to 2.5 to 4 ug on average.

Flow cytometry had shown expanded CD8+CD57+ cells in the patients chosen for sequencing. Using genomic DNA as the template, TCR beta VDJ and CDR3 profiling was carried out. One entry per CDR3 protein, called by TCRdb with MiXCR from the reads. The sample has some 170,000 distinct CDR3 sequences, roughly 48% seen once. The genes are TRBV7-9 and TRBJ1-1; D remains ambiguous. This sequence was found in a human donor with aplastic anemia. Input material: sorted CD4+, CD8+, or CD8+CD57+ T cells (not recorded which) from PBMCs. The CDR3 DNA is TGTGCCAGCAGCTCCCCCCCCCGCATGAACACTGAAGCTTTCTTT. It codes for CASSSPPRMNTEAFF.